Listed here are 19 T cell receptor beta chains from one sample, sequenced in a study of blood T cell repertoires in COVID-19. Clones were read by immunoSEQ multiplex PCR, and TCRdb kept only the in-frame ones, dropping some. This sample carries over 350,000 clones, roughly 91% of them seen once, and the ten largest clones take 4.3%. The sample consisted of peripheral blood. The receptors come from a woman aged 30 to 39 with acute or convalescent COVID-19.

J is TRBJ1-2 and V is TRBV7-9; TRBD1 might be the D (6 bases). This CDR3 comprises 13 residues. Germline CDR1 and CDR2: SEHNR and FQNEAQ (reference sequence). Trimming stripped 2 bases from V and 6 bases from J, with 10 bases between. DNA for the CDR3: TGTGCCAGCAGCTTATCAGGGGATGATGGCTACACCTTC. Its protein is CASSLSGDDGYTF.

The chain employs TRBV4-1 and TRBJ1-3; D call uncertain. V lost 4 bases and J lost 4, with 14 bases in between. Germline V gene lookup returns CDR1 MGHRA and CDR2 YSYEKL. The CDR3 is 15 residues long. The CDR3 region is CASSRRGAQGNTIYF. CDR3 nucleotides: TGCGCCAGCAGCCGACGGGGAGCACAAGGAAACACCATATATTTT.

The CDR3 coding sequence is TGTGCCAGCAGCTGGGGGGGTGGCACCTCCTACGAGCAGTACTTC. This gives the protein CASSWGGGTSYEQYF. The chain links TRBV5-6 to TRBJ2-7; TRBD2 agrees at 7 bases. The V gene end was trimmed by 3 bases and the J gene end by 0 bases; junction bases not matched to a gene: 6. Looked up from germline, CDR1 is SGHDT and CDR2 is YYEEEE. The CDR3 is 15 residues long.

Note on this clone: A junction boundary mismatches the germline segment, possibly from a read error. The CDR3 is CASSSEDRGINRPQHF. For the CDR3, the DNA is TGTGCCAGCAGCTCTGAGGACAGGGGGATCAATCGGCCCCAGCATTTT. This chain joins TRBV7-8 and TRBJ1-5, with TRBD1 matching over 10 bases. The CDR3 runs to 16 residues. The germline CDR1 and CDR2 sequences are SGHVS and FQNEAQ.

This sequence joins TRBV7-3 and TRBJ2-3; 8 nucleotides align to TRBD2. J lost 0 bases, V lost 4 bases, and 6 bases had no gene match. Germline CDR1 and CDR2: SGHTA and FQGTGA. The CDR3 consists of 16 residues. CDR3 loop: CASSSSRGGSTDTQYF. The CDR3 nucleotides are TGTGCCAGCAGCTCCTCTCGCGGGGGGAGCACAGATACGCAGTATTTT.

This clone was seen only a few times. The CDR3 reads CASSFRDRGFVQYF. The CDR3, as DNA: TGTGCCAGCAGCTTCCGGGACAGGGGATTTGTGCAGTACTTC. The V call is TRBV7-3, the J call TRBJ2-7; TRBD1 agrees at 10 bases. The germline gives CDR1 SGHTA, CDR2 FQGTGA. V shed 3 bases, J shed 9 bases, and the junction held 8 bases outside the gene matches. The CDR3 consists of 14 residues.

The chain couples TRBV5-4 to TRBJ1-1; TRBD1 might be the D (5 bases). Germline CDR1 reads SGHNT; CDR2 reads YYREEE (reference sequence). The V and J ends lost 5 bases and 4 bases respectively, with 15 bases between them. The CDR3 is 14 residues long. The CDR3 DNA follows: TGTGCCAGCAGGAACCAGCACGGGGGCACTGAAGCTTTCTTT. Translating it yields CASRNQHGGTEAFF.

This CDR3 reads CASSQGNLRGTGGTEAFF. CDR3 bases: TGTGCCAGCAGCCAAGGAAACCTTAGGGGGACGGGGGGCACTGAAGCTTTCTTT. The chain combines TRBV3-1 (or the pseudogene TRBV3-2) with TRBJ1-1, with D tentatively TRBD1 (6 bases). The CDR3 is 18 amino acids. Germline-derived CDR1 and CDR2 are LGHDT and YNNKEL (reference sequence). The V end was cut by 1 base, the J end by 4 bases, with 22 bases between.

This chain joins TRBV18 and TRBJ2-7; no clear D gene. This CDR3 spans 13 amino acids. Trimming took off 2 bases at V and 0 bases at J, with 5 bases between the two ends. Germline assignment: CDR1 KGHSH and CDR2 LQKENI. CDR3 residues: CASSPESSYEQYF. CDR3 DNA sequence: TGTGCCAGCTCACCAGAGAGCTCCTACGAGCAGTACTTC. Variable domain in full (rest from reference TRBV18 and TRBJ2-7): NAGVMQNPRHLVRRRGQEARLRCSPMKGHSHVYWYRQLPEEGLKFMVYLQKENIIDESGMPKERFSAEFPKEGPSILRIQQVVRGDSAAYFCASSPESSYEQYFGPGTRLTVT.

CDR3 DNA sequence: TGTGCCAGCAGCCGACTCGATTTGAACACCGGGGAGCTGTTTTTT. Translating gives CASSRLDLNTGELFF. The chain uses TRBV6-5 and TRBJ2-2; D is unresolved. The CDR3 contains 15 residues. V lost 6 bases and J 1 base, leaving 12 bases between the germline ends. Germline V gene sequence: CDR1 MNHEY, CDR2 SVGAGI.

The gene calls are TRBV5-4 and TRBJ2-7; 9 nucleotides agree with TRBD2. With 2 bases clipped from V and 2 bases from J, the junction kept 5 bases outside the gene matches. The CDR3 loop spans 15 amino acids. Germline CDR1 and CDR2: SGHNT and YYREEE (reference sequence). CDR3 in amino acids: CASSLSGGNTYEQYF. CDR3 DNA: TGTGCCAGCAGCTTAAGCGGGGGGAATACCTACGAGCAGTACTTC.

The V call is TRBV5-4, the J call TRBJ2-2; D may be TRBD2 (5 bases). Per germline, CDR1 SGHNT and CDR2 YYREEE (reference sequence). Trimming stripped 2 bases from V and 1 base from J, with 6 bases between. This CDR3 spans 14 amino acids. This chain's CDR3 is CASSFGVNTGELFF. CDR3 DNA sequence: TGTGCCAGCAGCTTCGGGGTGAACACCGGGGAGCTGTTTTTT.

The gene calls are TRBV19 and TRBJ1-1; D remains ambiguous. In germline, CDR1 is LNHDA, CDR2 SQIVND (reference sequence). Trimming left V 2 bases short and J 1 base short, with 5 bases between. The CDR3 totals 13 residues. The CDR3 loop is CASSILGNTEAFF. The CDR3 region has the DNA TGTGCCAGTAGTATACTAGGGAACACTGAAGCTTTCTTT.

V gene TRBV24-1 combines with J gene TRBJ2-5, with D possibly being TRBD1 (6 bases). Germline V gene lookup returns CDR1 KGHDR and CDR2 SFDVKD. The CDR3 length is 14 residues. Trimming cost V 0 bases and J 4 bases, with 8 bases left between them. CDR3 residues: CATSDLGGGETQYF. The CDR3 bases are TGTGCCACCAGTGATTTGGGGGGCGGAGAGACCCAGTACTTC.

The rearrangement links TRBV2 to TRBJ1-5, with D possibly TRBD1 on 5 matching bases. This CDR3 is built from 15 residues. In germline, CDR1 is SNHLY, CDR2 FYNNEI. Trimming took 2 bases from V and 4 from J, leaving 12 bases between them. CDR3 coding DNA: TGTGCCAGCAGTGAAAAGACAGTAAATAATCAGCCCCAGCATTTT. This sequence encodes CASSEKTVNNQPQHF.

V usage is TRBV7-9 and J usage is TRBJ2-3, with 7 bases matching TRBD2. Germline CDR1 SEHNR, CDR2 FQNEAQ (reference sequence). The CDR3 is 16 amino acids. After removal of 2 bases from V and 2 bases from J, the junction contained 7 bases not matched to a gene. Here the CDR3 DNA reads TGTGCCAGCAGCTTATATCGGGGGGAGTCCACAGATACGCAGTATTTT. As protein: CASSLYRGESTDTQYF.

Points on this clone: This sample includes further DNA sequences coding for the same CDR3. The genes are TRBV30 and TRBJ1-4, with 7 nucleotides matching TRBD1. This CDR3 has 14 residues. Trimming at V came to 5 bases and at J to 4 bases, leaving 7 bases not matched to a gene. Germline CDR1 reads GTSNPN; CDR2 reads SVGIG (reference sequence). CDR3 DNA sequence: TGTGCCTGGTCGGGACGGGACAGTAATGAAAAACTGTTTTTT. As protein: CAWSGRDSNEKLFF.

The chain employs TRBV18 and TRBJ1-1; 8 bases map to TRBD1. In germline, CDR1 is KGHSH, CDR2 LQKENI. V lost 4 bases, J lost 5 bases, and 6 bases stayed unmatched. This CDR3 spans 14 amino acids. In DNA form, the CDR3 reads TGTGCCAGCTCACTCAACAGGGGGGGGACTGAAGCTTTCTTT. Translating gives CASSLNRGGTEAFF.

The rearrangement joins TRBV9 to TRBJ2-1, with 8 bases lining up with TRBD2. This CDR3 region has 15 residues. Per germline, CDR1 SGDLS and CDR2 YYNGEE. Trimming took 6 bases from V and 0 from J; bases not matched to a gene: 5. The CDR3 here is CASTAGASSYNEQFF. The CDR3, as DNA: TGTGCCAGCACAGCGGGGGCTTCCTCCTACAATGAGCAGTTCTTC.